These 12 T cell receptor beta chains were sequenced from one sample in a study of cytomegalovirus exposure and HLA in healthy donors. It was with 60 Vbeta and 13 Jbeta primers that the PCR ran. Profiled with immunoSEQ multiplex PCR; TCRdb holds only in-frame clones, not every one. The sample records 130,000 to 150,000 clones, around 72% being singletons. Sequencing input: PBMCs. These receptors were obtained from a human donor in good health.

The chain has TRBV19 and TRBJ1-2, with 8 bases matching TRBD1. With V trimmed by 4 bases and J by 1 base, 2 bases remained unmatched. The CDR3 sequence is 14 residues long. The V gene's germline CDR1 is LNHDA and CDR2 SQIVND (reference sequence). CDR3 residues: CASSRQGINYGYTF. The DNA for the CDR3 is TGTGCCAGTAGTAGACAGGGGATTAACTATGGCTACACCTTC.

The count of this clone is one. The V call is TRBV6-5, the J call TRBJ2-4; 8 bases agree with TRBD1. CDR1 MNHEY and CDR2 SVGAGI come from the germline V gene. CDR3 length: 13 amino acids. V lost 6 bases to trimming and J lost 10 bases; unmatched junction nucleotides: 8. The CDR3 spells CASRTGQGGIQYF. DNA for the CDR3: TGTGCCAGCAGGACCGGACAGGGAGGTATTCAGTACTTC.

The chain is built from TRBV11-2 and TRBJ2-3; TRBD2 matches 9 bases. The length of the CDR3 is 17 residues. V lost 2 bases, J lost 4 bases, and 10 bases stayed unmatched. Germline V gene sequence: CDR1 SGHAT, CDR2 FQNNGV. In nucleotides, the CDR3 is TGTGCCAGCAGCTTACCCCTTAGCGGGGGTAGTCCAGATACGCAGTATTTT. As protein: CASSLPLSGGSPDTQYF.

The chain employs TRBV6-1 and TRBJ1-2; D uncertain. Between the trimmed V and J ends, which lost 4 bases and 5 bases, there was a span of 8 bases. The CDR3 runs 12 residues. Per the germline V gene, CDR1 is MNHNS and CDR2 is SASEGT. CDR3 amino acids: CASSGTRYGYTF. CDR3 bases: TGTGCCAGCAGTGGTACAAGATATGGCTACACCTTC.

The V gene is TRBV12-1, the J gene TRBJ1-5; the tabulated D call, TRBD1, remains unverified against the DNA. TRBV12-1 is listed as a pseudogene. There are 14 residues in the CDR3. CDR3 sequence: CASSLTGGYQPQHF. The CDR3 nucleotides read TGTGCCAGCAGCTTAACAGGGGGCTATCAGCCCCAGCATTTT.

The V call is TRBV7-6, the J call TRBJ2-5; D might be TRBD2 (5 bases). The CDR3 is 13 residues long. The germline V gene encodes CDR1 SGHVS and CDR2 FNYEAQ. V was trimmed by 3 bases and J by 0 bases, leaving 5 bases between them. CDR3 region: CASSLTNQETQYF. As DNA, the CDR3 is TGTGCCAGCAGCTTGACTAACCAAGAGACCCAGTACTTC.

V usage is TRBV7-9 and J usage is TRBJ2-7; 8 nucleotides line up with TRBD2. The germline CDR1 and CDR2 sequences are SEHNR and FQNEAQ (reference sequence). The CDR3 has 16 residues. With V trimmed by 5 bases and J by 6 bases, 15 bases remained unmatched. CDR3 residues: CASSIPPVSGAFEQYF. The CDR3 DNA sequence: TGTGCCAGCAGCATCCCACCGGTTAGCGGGGCTTTCGAGCAGTACTTC.

The genes are TRBV29-1 and TRBJ1-1; possibly TRBD1 for D (6 bases). V was trimmed by 7 bases and J by 4 bases, leaving 19 bases between them. The germline V gene has CDR1 SQVTM and CDR2 ANQGSEA. This CDR3 is built from 14 residues. CDR3 amino acids: CSGGQGYRGTEAFF. CDR3 sequence (DNA): TGCAGCGGGGGGCAGGGGTACCGGGGCACTGAAGCTTTCTTT.

J is TRBJ2-1 and V is TRBV5-1, with 7 nucleotides matching TRBD2. This CDR3 comprises 15 residues. The ends lost 5 bases at V and 0 bases at J; junction bases unmatched: 5. The germline gives CDR1 SGHRS, CDR2 YFSETQ. The CDR3 DNA follows: TGCGCCAGCAGTAACGGGGGGACCTCCTACAATGAGCAGTTCTTC. This sequence encodes CASSNGGTSYNEQFF.

The chain is built from TRBV19 and TRBJ1-6; D unclear. The CDR3 consists of 15 residues. CDR1 and CDR2 (germline): LNHDA, SQIVND (reference sequence). The ends were cut back, 6 bases at V and 5 bases at J, with 14 bases in the middle. The CDR3 DNA reads as TGTGCCAGTAGGATCGGGAGATTCGATAATTCACCCCTCCACTTT. This codes for CASRIGRFDNSPLHF.

The chain recombines TRBV11-2 with TRBJ2-3; D might be TRBD2 (6 bases). Germline V lookup: CDR1 SGHAT, CDR2 FQNNGV. The CDR3 is made up of 15 amino acids. V shed 1 base and J shed 4 bases, with 12 bases lying between them. The CDR3 sequence is CASSLGGSGADTQYF. The CDR3 bases are TGTGCCAGCAGCTTAGGTGGTTCGGGGGCAGATACGCAGTATTTT.

The rearrangement links TRBV2 to TRBJ2-3; TRBD2 is a possible D gene (6 bases). Germline V gives CDR1 SNHLY, CDR2 FYNNEI. This CDR3 contains 15 residues. V was pared by 5 bases and J by 6 bases, with 18 bases between. The CDR3 spells CASSTSGGTGDTQYF. The CDR3 DNA reads as TGTGCCAGCAGTACGAGCGGAGGGACGGGTGATACGCAGTATTTT.